This T cell receptor beta chain emerged from a study of regulatory T cells in long-lasting Graves disease. Study results and limitations: It was in persistent disease that TRBV28, TRBJ1-2 and TRBJ2-5 were favored.

On this clonotype: Its antigen remains unidentified.

CDR1 is SGDLS, CDR2 YYNGEE, per germline. V trimming: 0 bases; J trimming: 7 bases; junction bases outside the gene matches: 3. This CDR3 has 14 amino acids. CDR3 regions were amplified by Arm-PCR using iRepertoire HTBI primers to build TCR beta libraries. TCRdb re-called the multiplex PCR reads through MiXCR, storing one row per CDR3 protein. The sample holds 400,000 to 450,000 distinct CDR3 sequences, 20% to 25% seen once. Time point reported: persistent/refractory GD, antithyroid drugs over 5 years with positive TRAb. Extracted PBMC RNA gave rise to the TCR library. Source: peripheral blood mononuclear cells (PBMCs), taken when the disease was refractory, from a patient treated with antithyroid drugs. The J gene is TRBJ1-2, the V gene TRBV9; the match to TRBD1 covers 10 bases. The clonotype originates from a female donor with Graves disease. For the CDR3, the DNA is TGTGCCAGCAGCGTAGTAGGGACAGGGGCTGGCTACACCTTC. It encodes CASSVVGTGAGYTF. Together with reference TRBV9 and TRBJ1-2, the CDR3 gives the full variable domain: DSGVTQTPKHLITATGQRVTLRCSPRSGDLSVYWYQQSLDQGLQFLIQYYNGEERAKGNILERFSAQQFPDLHSELNLSSLELGDSALYFCASSVVGTGAGYTFGSGTRLTVV.